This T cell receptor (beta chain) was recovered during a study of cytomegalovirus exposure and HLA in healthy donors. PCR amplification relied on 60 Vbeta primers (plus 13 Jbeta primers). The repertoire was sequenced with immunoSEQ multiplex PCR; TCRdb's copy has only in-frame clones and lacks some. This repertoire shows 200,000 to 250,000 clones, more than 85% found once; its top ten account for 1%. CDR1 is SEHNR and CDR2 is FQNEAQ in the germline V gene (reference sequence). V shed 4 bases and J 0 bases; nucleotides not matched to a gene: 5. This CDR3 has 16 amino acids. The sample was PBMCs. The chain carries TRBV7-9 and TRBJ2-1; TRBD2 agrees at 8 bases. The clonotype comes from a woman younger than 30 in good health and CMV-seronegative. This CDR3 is CASSSLAGSSYNEQFF. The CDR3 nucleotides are TGTGCCAGCAGCTCCTTAGCGGGAAGCTCCTACAATGAGCAGTTCTTC.